The sequence of this TCR beta chain was determined in a study of OX40 agonist ivuxolimab in advanced cancers. Study-wide results and limits: Researchers did not establish what antigens the expanded peripheral T cells target.

V was cut by 0 bases and J by 7 bases, with 13 bases left in between. Germline CDR1 is SGDLS and CDR2 is YYNGEE. There are 14 residues in the CDR3. As for this clone: What it binds is unknown.

Method: immunoSEQ multiplex PCR; TCRdb's copy keeps in-frame clones and lacks some. The sample consists of approximately 82,000 clones, roughly 80% of them appearing once. The V call is TRBV9, the J call TRBJ1-2; D not resolved. This TCR derives from an adult with an advanced solid tumor such as melanoma, head and neck, liver or kidney cancer. Sequencing was performed on CD4+ or CD8+ T cells sorted from blood, taken in a trial of the OX40 agonist ivuxolimab. In nucleotides, the CDR3 is TGTGCCAGCAGCGTAGCGGGCCTGGCGGGTGGCTACACCTTC. It translates to CASSVAGLAGGYTF. The entire variable domain, with the rest obtained from reference TRBV9 and TRBJ1-2, is as follows: DSGVTQTPKHLITATGQRVTLRCSPRSGDLSVYWYQQSLDQGLQFLIQYYNGEERAKGNILERFSAQQFPDLHSELNLSSLELGDSALYFCASSVAGLAGGYTFGSGTRLTVV.